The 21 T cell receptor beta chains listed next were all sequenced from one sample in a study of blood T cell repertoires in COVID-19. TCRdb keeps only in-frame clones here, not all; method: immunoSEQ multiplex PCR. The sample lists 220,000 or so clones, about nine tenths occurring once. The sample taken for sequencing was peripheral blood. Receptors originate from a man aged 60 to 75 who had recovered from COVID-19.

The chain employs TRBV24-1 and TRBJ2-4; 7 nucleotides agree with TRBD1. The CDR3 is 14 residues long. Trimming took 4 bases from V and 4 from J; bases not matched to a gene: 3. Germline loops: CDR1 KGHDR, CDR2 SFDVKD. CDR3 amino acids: CATSERDSKNIQYF. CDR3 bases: TGTGCCACCAGTGAACGGGACAGTAAAAACATTCAGTACTTC.

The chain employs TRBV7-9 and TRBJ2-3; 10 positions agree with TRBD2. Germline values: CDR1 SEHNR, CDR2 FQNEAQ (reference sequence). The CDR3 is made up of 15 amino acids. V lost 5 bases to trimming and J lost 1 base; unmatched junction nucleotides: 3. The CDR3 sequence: CASSPGTSGTDTQYF. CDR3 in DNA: TGTGCCAGCAGCCCAGGGACTAGCGGCACAGATACGCAGTATTTT.

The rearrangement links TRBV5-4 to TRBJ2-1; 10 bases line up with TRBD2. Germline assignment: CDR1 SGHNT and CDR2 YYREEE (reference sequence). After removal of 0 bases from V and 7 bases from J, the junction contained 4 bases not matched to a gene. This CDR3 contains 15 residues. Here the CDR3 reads CASSLDLAGVNEQFF. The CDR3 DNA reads TGTGCCAGCAGCTTGGATCTAGCGGGGGTTAATGAGCAGTTCTTC.

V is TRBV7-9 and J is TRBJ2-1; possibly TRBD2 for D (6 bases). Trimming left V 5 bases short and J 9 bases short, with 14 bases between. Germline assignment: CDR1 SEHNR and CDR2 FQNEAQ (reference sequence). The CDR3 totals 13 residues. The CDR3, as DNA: TGTGCCAGCAGCCAGACTAGAACGGGTGAGCAGTTCTTC. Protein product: CASSQTRTGEQFF. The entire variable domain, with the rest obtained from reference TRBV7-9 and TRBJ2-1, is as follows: DTGVSQNPRHKITKRGQNVTFRCDPISEHNRLYWYRQTLGQGPEFLTYFQNEAQLEKSRLLSDRFSAERPKGSFSTLEIQRTEQGDSAMYLCASSQTRTGEQFFGPGTRLTVL.

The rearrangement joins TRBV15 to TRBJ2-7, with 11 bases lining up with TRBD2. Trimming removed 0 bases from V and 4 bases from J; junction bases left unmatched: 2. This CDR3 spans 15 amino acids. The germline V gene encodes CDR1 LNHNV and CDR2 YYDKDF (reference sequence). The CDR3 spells CATSREPSGRYEQYF. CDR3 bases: TGTGCCACCAGCAGAGAGCCTAGCGGGAGGTACGAGCAGTACTTC.

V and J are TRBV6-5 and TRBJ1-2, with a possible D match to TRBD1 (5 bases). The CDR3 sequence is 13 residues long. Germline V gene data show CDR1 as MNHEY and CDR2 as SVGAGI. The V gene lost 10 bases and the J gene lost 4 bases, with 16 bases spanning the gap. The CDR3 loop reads CATEGGGTYGYTF. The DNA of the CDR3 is TGTGCCACCGAAGGCGGGGGAACCTATGGCTACACCTTC.

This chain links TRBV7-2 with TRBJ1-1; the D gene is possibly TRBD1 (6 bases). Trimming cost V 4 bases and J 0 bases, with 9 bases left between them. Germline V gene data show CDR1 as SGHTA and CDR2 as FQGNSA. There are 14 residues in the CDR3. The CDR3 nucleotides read TGTGCCAGCAGCTCGGGACACCTGAACACTGAAGCTTTCTTT. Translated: CASSSGHLNTEAFF.

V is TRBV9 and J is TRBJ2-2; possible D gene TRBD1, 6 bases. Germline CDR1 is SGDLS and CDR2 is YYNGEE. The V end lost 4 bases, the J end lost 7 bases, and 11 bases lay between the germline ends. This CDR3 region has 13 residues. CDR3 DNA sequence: TGTGCCAGCAGCACTCAGGGGATCGGGGAGCTGTTTTTT. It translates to CASSTQGIGELFF.

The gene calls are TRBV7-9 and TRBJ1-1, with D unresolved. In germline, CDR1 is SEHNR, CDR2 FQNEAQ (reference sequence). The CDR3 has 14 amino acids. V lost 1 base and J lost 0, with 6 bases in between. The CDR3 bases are TGTGCCAGCAGCTTAGTTGAGGTGAACACTGAAGCTTTCTTT. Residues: CASSLVEVNTEAFF.

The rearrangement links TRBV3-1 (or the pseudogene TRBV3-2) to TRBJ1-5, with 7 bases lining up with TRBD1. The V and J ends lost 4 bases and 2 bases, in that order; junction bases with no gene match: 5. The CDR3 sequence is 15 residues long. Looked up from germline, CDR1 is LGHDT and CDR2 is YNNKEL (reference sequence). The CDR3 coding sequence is TGTGCCAGCAGCCTTCAGGGGGTAGGCAATCAGCCCCAGCATTTT. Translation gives CASSLQGVGNQPQHF.

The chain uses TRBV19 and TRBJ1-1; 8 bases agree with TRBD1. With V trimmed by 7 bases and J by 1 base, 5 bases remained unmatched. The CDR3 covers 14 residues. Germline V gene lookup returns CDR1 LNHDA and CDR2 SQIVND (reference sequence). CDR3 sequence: CASNSDRANTEAFF. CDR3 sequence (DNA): TGTGCCAGTAATTCGGACAGGGCGAACACTGAAGCTTTCTTT.

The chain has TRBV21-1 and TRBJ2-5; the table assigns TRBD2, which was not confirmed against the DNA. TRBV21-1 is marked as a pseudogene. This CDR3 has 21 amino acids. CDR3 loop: CASSKSGRGSQLGGTQETQYF. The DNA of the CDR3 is TGTGCCAGCAGCAAGAGCGGTCGTGGCAGCCAACTGGGGGGAACACAAGAGACCCAGTACTTC.

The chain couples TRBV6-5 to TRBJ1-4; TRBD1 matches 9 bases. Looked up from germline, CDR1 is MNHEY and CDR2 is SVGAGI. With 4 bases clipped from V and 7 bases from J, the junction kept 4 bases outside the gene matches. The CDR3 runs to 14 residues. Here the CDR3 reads CASSLDRGREKLFF. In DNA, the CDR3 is TGTGCCAGCAGTTTGGACAGGGGACGTGAAAAACTGTTTTTT.

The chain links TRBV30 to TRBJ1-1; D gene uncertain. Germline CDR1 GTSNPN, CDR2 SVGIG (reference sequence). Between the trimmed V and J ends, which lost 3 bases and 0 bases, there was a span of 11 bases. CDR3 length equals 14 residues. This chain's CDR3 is CAWRIGRVNTEAFF. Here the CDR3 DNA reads TGTGCCTGGAGGATAGGGAGGGTGAACACTGAAGCTTTCTTT.

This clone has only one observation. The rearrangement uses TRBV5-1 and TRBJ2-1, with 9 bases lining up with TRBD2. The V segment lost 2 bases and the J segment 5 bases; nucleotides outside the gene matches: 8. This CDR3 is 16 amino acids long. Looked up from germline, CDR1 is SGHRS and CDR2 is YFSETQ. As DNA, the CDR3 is TGCGCCAGCAGCTTTAGGGCGGGGGGGCCTAACAATGAGCAGTTCTTC. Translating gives CASSFRAGGPNNEQFF.

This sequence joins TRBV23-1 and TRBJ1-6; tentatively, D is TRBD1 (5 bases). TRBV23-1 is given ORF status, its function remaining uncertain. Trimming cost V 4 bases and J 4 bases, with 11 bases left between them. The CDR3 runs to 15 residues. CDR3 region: CASSRRAPYNSPLHF. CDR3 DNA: TGCGCCAGCAGTCGCAGGGCCCCGTATAATTCACCCCTCCACTTT.

The CDR3, as DNA: TGTGCCAGCAGCTTTCTAGCGACCTCCTACAATGAGCAGTTCTTC. This translates into CASSFLATSYNEQFF. This rearrangement joins TRBV7-2 to TRBJ2-1, with D perhaps matching TRBD2 (6 bases). The CDR3 length is 15 residues. Per germline, CDR1 SGHTA and CDR2 FQGNSA. V was pared by 3 bases and J by 0 bases, with 9 bases between. Together with reference TRBV7-2 and TRBJ2-1, the CDR3 gives the full variable domain: GAGVSQSPSNKVTEKGKDVELRCDPISGHTALYWYRQSLGQGLEFLIYFQGNSAPDKSGLPSDRFSAERTGGSVSTLTIQRTQQEDSAVYLCASSFLATSYNEQFFGPGTRLTVL.

The CDR3 DNA follows: TGTGCCAGCGGCGGGACTGAAGCTAACTATGGCTACACCTTC. This translates into CASGGTEANYGYTF. This sequence joins TRBV7-9 and TRBJ1-2; maybe TRBD1 (5 bases). Germline CDR1 reads SEHNR; CDR2 reads FQNEAQ (reference sequence). The V end lost 8 bases, the J end lost 0 bases, and 13 bases lay between the germline ends. The CDR3 runs 14 residues.

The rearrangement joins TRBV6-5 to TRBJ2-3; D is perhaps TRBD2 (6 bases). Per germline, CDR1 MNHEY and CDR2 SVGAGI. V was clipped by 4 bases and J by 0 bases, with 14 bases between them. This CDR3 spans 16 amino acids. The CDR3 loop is CASSSPGGESTDTQYF. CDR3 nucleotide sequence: TGTGCCAGCAGTTCCCCCGGAGGGGAGAGCACAGATACGCAGTATTTT.

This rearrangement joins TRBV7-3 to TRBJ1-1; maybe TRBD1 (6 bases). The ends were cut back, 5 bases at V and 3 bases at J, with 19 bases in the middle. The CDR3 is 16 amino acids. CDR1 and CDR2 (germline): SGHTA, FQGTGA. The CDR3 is CASSITGPGRDTEAFF. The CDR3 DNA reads TGTGCCAGCAGCATCACAGGGCCCGGGCGGGACACTGAAGCTTTCTTT.

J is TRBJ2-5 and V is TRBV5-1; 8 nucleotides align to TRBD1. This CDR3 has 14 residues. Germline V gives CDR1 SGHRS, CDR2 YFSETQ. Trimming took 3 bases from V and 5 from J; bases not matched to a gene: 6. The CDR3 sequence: CASSSGQGWETQYF. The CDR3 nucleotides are TGCGCCAGCAGCTCCGGACAGGGCTGGGAGACCCAGTACTTC. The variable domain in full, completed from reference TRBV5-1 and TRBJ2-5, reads KAGVTQTPRYLIKTRGQQVTLSCSPISGHRSVSWYQQTPGQGLQFLFEYFSETQRNKGNFPGRFSGRQFSNSRSEMNVSTLELGDSALYLCASSSGQGWETQYFGPGTRLLVL.